The clone carrying this T cell receptor beta chain appeared once. Its antigen is not known. Germline lookup yields CDR1 MNHEY and CDR2 SVGAGI. Trimming shortened V by 2 bases and J by 4 bases, and 7 bases separated the two germline ends. The CDR3 extends over 13 amino acids. The protocol was immunoSEQ multiplex PCR, while the TCRdb copy is restricted to in-frame clones and leaves out a portion. The table includes about 39,000 clones, 90% to 95% detected once. The data were taken from a study of graft-versus-host responses after intestinal transplantation. Overall study: Among the recipients, transplants were multivisceral, liver-intestinal, or isolated intestinal. Anti-thymocyte globulin induction, then tacrolimus and steroids for about three years, went to all recipients.

Overall study findings and caveats: Some GvH clones appeared in ileal mucosa or blood before recipient bone marrow. Circulating GvH clones peaking coincided with falling HvG clones soon after transplant.

The TCR originated in a human patient who received an intestinal transplant, so some T cells may come from the graft donor. The rearrangement joins TRBV6-5 to TRBJ2-3; D remains unclear. The input for sequencing was PBMCs, taken roughly 110 weeks after intestinal transplantation. The CDR3 DNA reads as TGTGCCAGCAGTTACCGTGAGGCAGATACGCAGTATTTT. Its translation: CASSYREADTQYF.